A selection of T cell receptor beta chains follows, all from one sample in a study of blood T cells in healthy people across ages. TCRdb passed the 5' RACE reads through MiXCR, listing each CDR3 protein once. The data show about 930,000 distinct CDR3 sequences, with around 29% seen just once and 10% held by the top ten. The same specimen was also included in a second study, on T cells of mothers and their children.

Sequencing used blood. All receptors derive from a woman between 35 and 50 years old in good health. CDR3s include the opening cysteine and the closing phenylalanine or tryptophan. Each record gives: CDR3 DNA, CDR3 protein, clone size, D gene, J gene, V gene. D genes are given only for firm matches. A clone size is listed for some rows: how often the clone was seen (once, few, many), or a class if it is expanded.

DNA: TGCAGCGTTGAAGAGGGGGGTGAGCAGTTCTTC
CDR3: CSVEEGGEQFF
size: many
D: .
J: TRBJ2-1
V: TRBV29-1

DNA: TGTGCCAGTAGTATTGCTAGCGGGGGGCAAGAGACCCAGTACTTC
CDR3: CASSIASGGQETQYF
size: .
D: TRBD2
J: TRBJ2-5
V: TRBV19

DNA: TGCGCCAGCAGCCAAGATCGGGCCCGTCCCCAGCATTTT
CDR3: CASSQDRARPQHF
size: .
D: .
J: TRBJ1-5
V: TRBV4-1

DNA: TGTGCCACCAGTGACCCCCAGGGCGGGGCCTACAATGAGCAGTTCTTC
CDR3: CATSDPQGGAYNEQFF
size: .
D: .
J: TRBJ2-1
V: TRBV24-1

DNA: TGTGCCAGCAGCTTAGTCGGGCCTAATGAAAAACTGTTTTTT
CDR3: CASSLVGPNEKLFF
size: .
D: .
J: TRBJ1-4
V: TRBV11-2

DNA: TGTGCCAGCAGCTCACCCCCTGGAGGGGGCGTACTCAATGAGCAGTTCTTC
CDR3: CASSSPPGGGVLNEQFF
size: many
D: .
J: TRBJ2-1
V: TRBV7-2

DNA: TGTGCCAGTAGTAACACAGGGAGAGAGACCCAGTACTTC
CDR3: CASSNTGRETQYF
size: few
D: .
J: TRBJ2-5
V: TRBV19

DNA: TGTGCCAGCATTAAAGGGGGACTAGGCTACAATGAGCAGTTCTTC
CDR3: CASIKGGLGYNEQFF
size: many
D: TRBD2
J: TRBJ2-1
V: TRBV28

DNA: TGTGCCAGCTCACGACGGGGGGCCCAAGAGACCCAGTACTTC
CDR3: CASSRRGAQETQYF
size: many
D: .
J: TRBJ2-5
V: TRBV18

DNA: TGTGCCAGCAGTTTAGGTACCGGGACGATTAATGAAAAACTGTTTTTT
CDR3: CASSLGTGTINEKLFF
size: few
D: .
J: TRBJ1-4
V: TRBV27

DNA: TGTGCCAGCAGCTCCCAGGGTCGGCACTATGGCTACACCTTC
CDR3: CASSSQGRHYGYTF
size: .
D: .
J: TRBJ1-2
V: TRBV7-8

DNA: TGTGCCAGCAGCCGCTCACAGGGGGCCAATGAGCAGTACTTC
CDR3: CASSRSQGANEQYF
size: .
D: TRBD1
J: TRBJ2-5
V: TRBV3-1

DNA: TGTGCCAGCAGCCACCGGAGGGCCTACGAGCAGTACTTC
CDR3: CASSHRRAYEQYF
size: many
D: .
J: TRBJ2-7
V: TRBV27

DNA: TGCAGTGCTATAAACAGAGGATCTAACTATGGCTACACCTTC
CDR3: CSAINRGSNYGYTF
size: .
D: .
J: TRBJ1-2
V: TRBV20-1

DNA: TGTGCCAGCAGTTACTTTGGAGCGGCACAAGAGACCCAGTACTTC
CDR3: CASSYFGAAQETQYF
size: few
D: .
J: TRBJ2-5
V: TRBV6-6

DNA: TGTGCCAGCAGTGTCACCGGAGCCAAAAACATTCAGTACTTC
CDR3: CASSVTGAKNIQYF
size: .
D: .
J: TRBJ2-4
V: TRBV25-1

DNA: TGTGCCATCAGTGACCGGGACTTGGCCTACGAGCAGTACTTC
CDR3: CAISDRDLAYEQYF
size: .
D: .
J: TRBJ2-7
V: TRBV10-3

DNA: TGTGCCAGCAGCTTGTTAGGGTTAGAAGCTTTCTTT
CDR3: CASSLLGLEAFF
size: many
D: .
J: TRBJ1-1
V: TRBV5-5

DNA: TGCGCCAGCAGCCTTAGCGACAGAAATGGCTACACCTTC
CDR3: CASSLSDRNGYTF
size: many
D: .
J: TRBJ1-2
V: TRBV5-1

DNA: TGTGCCAGCAGTTTCAGACAGGGGATGTCCAATCAGCCCCAGCATTTT
CDR3: CASSFRQGMSNQPQHF
size: .
D: TRBD1
J: TRBJ1-5
V: TRBV28

DNA: TGTGCCAGCAGCTTAGGGGGCGAGGGGGACTATGGCTACACCTTC
CDR3: CASSLGGEGDYGYTF
size: .
D: .
J: TRBJ1-2
V: TRBV7-2

DNA: TGCGCCAGCAGCTTGGTGGGGGCTACAGAGACCATCCTCCATGGCTACACCTTC
CDR3: CASSLVGATETILHGYTF
size: .
D: .
J: TRBJ1-2
V: TRBV5-1

DNA: TGTGCCAGCAGTGATGGACAGTCCTACGAGCAGTACTTC
CDR3: CASSDGQSYEQYF
size: few
D: .
J: TRBJ2-7
V: TRBV6-1

DNA: TGCGCCAGCAGCTTGCAGGGGCAAAACCAAGAGACCCAGTACTTC
CDR3: CASSLQGQNQETQYF
size: few
D: .
J: TRBJ2-5
V: TRBV5-1

DNA: TGTGCCAGCAGTTCCGGGACTAGGGTCTGGGGAGATACGCAGTATTTT
CDR3: CASSSGTRVWGDTQYF
size: .
D: TRBD2
J: TRBJ2-3
V: TRBV12-3/TRBV12-4

DNA: TGCAGTGCCTCCGGCAGGGCGTTCTACGAGCAGTACTTC
CDR3: CSASGRAFYEQYF
size: many
D: .
J: TRBJ2-7
V: TRBV20-1